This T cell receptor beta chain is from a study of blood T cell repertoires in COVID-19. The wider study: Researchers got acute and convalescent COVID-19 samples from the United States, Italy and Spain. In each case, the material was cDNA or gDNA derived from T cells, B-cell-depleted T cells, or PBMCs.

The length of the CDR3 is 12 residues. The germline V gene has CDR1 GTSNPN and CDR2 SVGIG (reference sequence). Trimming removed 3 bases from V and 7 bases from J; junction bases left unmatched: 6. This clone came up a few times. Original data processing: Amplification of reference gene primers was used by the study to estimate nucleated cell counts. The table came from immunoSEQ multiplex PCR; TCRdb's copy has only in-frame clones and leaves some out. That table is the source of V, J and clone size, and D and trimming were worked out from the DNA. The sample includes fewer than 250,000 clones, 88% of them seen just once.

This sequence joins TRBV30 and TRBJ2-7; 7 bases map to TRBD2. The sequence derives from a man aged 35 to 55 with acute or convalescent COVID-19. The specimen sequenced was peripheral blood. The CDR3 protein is CAWRYSRGEQYF. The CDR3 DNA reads TGTGCCTGGAGATACTCGCGGGGGGAGCAGTACTTC.